This T cell receptor (beta chain) comes out of a study of blood T cell repertoires in COVID-19. For the study at large: From the United States, Italy and Spain came samples of acute and convalescent COVID-19. Sample material is recorded as cDNA or gDNA derived from T cells, B-cell-depleted T cells, or PBMCs.

Here immunoSEQ multiplex PCR was the method, and the copy in TCRdb shows in-frame clones only, minus some. The sample includes about 440,000 clones, 80% to 95% of them seen just once. Self-reported history from a screening survey and questionnaire set each donor's cohort. Donors in Cohort 3 counted as recovered after two negative PCRs, clearance, or symptom resolution. The CDR3 length is 14 residues. Germline CDR1 is SGHDN and CDR2 is FVKESK. Trimming cost V 4 bases and J 5 bases, with 14 bases left between them. What was sequenced was PBMCs or T cells enriched from blood (not recorded which). This chain joins TRBV14 and TRBJ1-1, with D unclear. The sequence was obtained from a man in his late teens or twenties who had recovered from COVID-19. The CDR3 nucleotides are TGTGCCAGCAGCCGATCGTCATCGGGAACTGAAGCTTTCTTT. It codes for CASSRSSSGTEAFF.